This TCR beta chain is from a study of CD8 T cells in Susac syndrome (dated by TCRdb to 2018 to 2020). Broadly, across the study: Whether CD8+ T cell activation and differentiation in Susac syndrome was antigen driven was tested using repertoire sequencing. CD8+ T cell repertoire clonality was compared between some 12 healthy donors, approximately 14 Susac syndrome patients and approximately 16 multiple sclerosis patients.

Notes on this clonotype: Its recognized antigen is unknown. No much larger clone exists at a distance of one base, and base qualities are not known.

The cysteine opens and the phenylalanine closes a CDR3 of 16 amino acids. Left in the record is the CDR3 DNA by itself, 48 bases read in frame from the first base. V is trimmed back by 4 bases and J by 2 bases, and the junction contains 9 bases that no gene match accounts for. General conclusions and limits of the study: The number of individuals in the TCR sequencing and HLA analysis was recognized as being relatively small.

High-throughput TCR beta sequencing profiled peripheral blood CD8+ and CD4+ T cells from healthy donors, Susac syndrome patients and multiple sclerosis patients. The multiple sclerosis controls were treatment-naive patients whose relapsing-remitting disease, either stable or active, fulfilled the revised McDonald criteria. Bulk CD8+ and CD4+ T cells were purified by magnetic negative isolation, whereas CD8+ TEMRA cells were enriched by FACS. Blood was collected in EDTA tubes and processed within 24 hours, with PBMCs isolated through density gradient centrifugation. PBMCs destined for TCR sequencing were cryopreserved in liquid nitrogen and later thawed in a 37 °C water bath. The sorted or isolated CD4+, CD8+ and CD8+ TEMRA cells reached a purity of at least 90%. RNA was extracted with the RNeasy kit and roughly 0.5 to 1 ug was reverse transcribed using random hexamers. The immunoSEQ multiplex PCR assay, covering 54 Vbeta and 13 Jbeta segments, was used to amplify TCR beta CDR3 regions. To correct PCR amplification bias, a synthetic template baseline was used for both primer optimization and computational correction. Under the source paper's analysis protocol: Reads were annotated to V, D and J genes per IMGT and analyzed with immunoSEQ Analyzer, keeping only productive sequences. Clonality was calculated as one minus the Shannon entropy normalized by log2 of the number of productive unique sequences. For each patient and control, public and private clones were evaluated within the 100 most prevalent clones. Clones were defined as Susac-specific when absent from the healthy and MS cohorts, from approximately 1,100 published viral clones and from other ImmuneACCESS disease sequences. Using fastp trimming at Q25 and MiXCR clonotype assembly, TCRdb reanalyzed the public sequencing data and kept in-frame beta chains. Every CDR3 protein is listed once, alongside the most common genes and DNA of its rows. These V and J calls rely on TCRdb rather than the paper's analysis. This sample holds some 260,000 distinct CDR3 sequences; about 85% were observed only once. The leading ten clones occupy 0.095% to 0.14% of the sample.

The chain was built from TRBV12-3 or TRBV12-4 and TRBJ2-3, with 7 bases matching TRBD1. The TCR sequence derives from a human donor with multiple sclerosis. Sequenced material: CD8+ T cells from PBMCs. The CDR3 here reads CASSSRRDSYTDTQYF. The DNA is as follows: TGTGCCAGCAGTTCTAGACGGGACAGCTACACAGATACGCAGTATTTT.